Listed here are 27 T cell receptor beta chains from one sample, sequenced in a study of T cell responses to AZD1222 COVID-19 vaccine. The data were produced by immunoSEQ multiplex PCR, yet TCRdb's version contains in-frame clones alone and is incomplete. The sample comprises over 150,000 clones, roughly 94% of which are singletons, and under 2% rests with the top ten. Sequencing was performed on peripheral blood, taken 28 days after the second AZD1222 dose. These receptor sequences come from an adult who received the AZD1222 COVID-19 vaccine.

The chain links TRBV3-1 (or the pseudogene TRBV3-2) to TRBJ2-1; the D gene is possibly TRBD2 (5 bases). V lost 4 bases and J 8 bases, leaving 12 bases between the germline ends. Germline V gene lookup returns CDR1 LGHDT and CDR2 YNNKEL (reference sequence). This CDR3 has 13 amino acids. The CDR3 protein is CASSPTIGYEQFF. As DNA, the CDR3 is TGTGCCAGCAGCCCGACTATTGGCTATGAGCAGTTCTTC.

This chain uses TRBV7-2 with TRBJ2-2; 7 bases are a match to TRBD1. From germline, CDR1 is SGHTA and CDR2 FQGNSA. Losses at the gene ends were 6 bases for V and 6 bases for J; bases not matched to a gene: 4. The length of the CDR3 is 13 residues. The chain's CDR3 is CASRATGAGELFF. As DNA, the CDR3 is TGTGCCAGCAGGGCTACAGGGGCCGGGGAGCTGTTTTTT.

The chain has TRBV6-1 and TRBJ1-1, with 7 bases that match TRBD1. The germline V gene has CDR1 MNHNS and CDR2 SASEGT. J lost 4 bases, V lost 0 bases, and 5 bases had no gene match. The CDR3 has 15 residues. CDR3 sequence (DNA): TGTGCCAGCAGTGAAGCCACAGGGGCGATCACTGAAGCTTTCTTT. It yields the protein CASSEATGAITEAFF.

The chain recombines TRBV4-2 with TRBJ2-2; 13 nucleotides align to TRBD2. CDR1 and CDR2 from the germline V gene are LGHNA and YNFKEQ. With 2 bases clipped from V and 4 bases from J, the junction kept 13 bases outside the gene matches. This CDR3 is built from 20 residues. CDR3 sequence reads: CASSQKGWTSGSGVTGELFF. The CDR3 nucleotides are TGTGCCAGCAGCCAAAAGGGATGGACTAGCGGGAGTGGGGTCACCGGGGAGCTGTTTTTT.

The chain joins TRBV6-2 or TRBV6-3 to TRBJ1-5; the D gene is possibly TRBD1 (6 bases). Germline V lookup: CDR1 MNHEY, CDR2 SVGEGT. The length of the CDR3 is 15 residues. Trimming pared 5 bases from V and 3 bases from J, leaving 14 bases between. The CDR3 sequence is CASSNVDRPNQPQHF. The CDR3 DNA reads TGTGCCAGCAGTAATGTCGACAGGCCCAATCAGCCCCAGCATTTT.

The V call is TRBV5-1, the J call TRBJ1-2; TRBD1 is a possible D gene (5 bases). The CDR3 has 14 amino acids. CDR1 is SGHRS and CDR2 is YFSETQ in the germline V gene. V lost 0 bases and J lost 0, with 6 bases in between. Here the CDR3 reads CASSLDRPNYGYTF. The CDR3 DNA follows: TGCGCCAGCAGCTTGGACAGGCCTAACTATGGCTACACCTTC.

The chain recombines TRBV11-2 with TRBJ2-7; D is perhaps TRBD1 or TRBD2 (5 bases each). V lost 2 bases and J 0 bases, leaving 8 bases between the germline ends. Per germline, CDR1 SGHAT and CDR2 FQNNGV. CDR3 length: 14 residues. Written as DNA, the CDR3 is TGTGCCAGCAGCTTAATGGGGGACTCCTACGAGCAGTACTTC. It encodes CASSLMGDSYEQYF.

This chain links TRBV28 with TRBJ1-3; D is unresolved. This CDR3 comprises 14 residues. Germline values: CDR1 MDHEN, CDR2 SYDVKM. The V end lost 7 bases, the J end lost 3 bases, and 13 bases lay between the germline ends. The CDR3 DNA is TGTGCCAGCACTCAATACCGGGTTGGAAACACCATATATTTT. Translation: CASTQYRVGNTIYF.

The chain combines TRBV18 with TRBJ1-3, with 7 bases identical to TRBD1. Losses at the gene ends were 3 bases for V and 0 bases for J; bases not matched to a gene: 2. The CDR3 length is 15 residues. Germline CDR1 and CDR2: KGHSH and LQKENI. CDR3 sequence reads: CASSPTGASGNTIYF. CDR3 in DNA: TGTGCCAGCTCACCTACAGGGGCCTCTGGAAACACCATATATTTT.

This chain's CDR3 is CASRTGGRGYTEAFF. In nucleotides, the CDR3 is TGTGCCAGCAGGACAGGGGGTCGGGGTTACACTGAAGCTTTCTTT. This chain links TRBV6-5 with TRBJ1-1; TRBD1 aligns across 9 bases. J lost 3 bases, V lost 6 bases, and 8 bases had no gene match. The germline CDR1 and CDR2 sequences are MNHEY and SVGAGI. The CDR3 sequence is 15 residues long.

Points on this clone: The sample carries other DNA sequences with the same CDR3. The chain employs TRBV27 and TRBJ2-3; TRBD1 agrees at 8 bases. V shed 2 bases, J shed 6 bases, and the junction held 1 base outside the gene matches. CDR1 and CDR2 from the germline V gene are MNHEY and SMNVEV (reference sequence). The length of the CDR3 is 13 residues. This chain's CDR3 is CASSLQGADTQYF. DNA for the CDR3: TGTGCCAGCAGTTTACAGGGGGCCGATACGCAGTATTTT.

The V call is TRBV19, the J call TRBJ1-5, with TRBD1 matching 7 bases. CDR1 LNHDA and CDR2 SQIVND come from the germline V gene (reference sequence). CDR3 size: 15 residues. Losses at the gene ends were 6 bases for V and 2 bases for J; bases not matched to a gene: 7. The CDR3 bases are TGTGCCAGTAGCCCCACAGGGGCTGGCAATCAGCCCCAGCATTTT. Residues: CASSPTGAGNQPQHF.

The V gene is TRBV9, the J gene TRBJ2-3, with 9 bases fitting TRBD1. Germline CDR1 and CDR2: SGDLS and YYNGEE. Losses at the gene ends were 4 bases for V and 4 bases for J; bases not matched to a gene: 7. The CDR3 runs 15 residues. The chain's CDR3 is CASSSSGTGPDTQYF. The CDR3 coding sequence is TGTGCCAGCAGCTCATCCGGGACAGGGCCAGATACGCAGTATTTT.

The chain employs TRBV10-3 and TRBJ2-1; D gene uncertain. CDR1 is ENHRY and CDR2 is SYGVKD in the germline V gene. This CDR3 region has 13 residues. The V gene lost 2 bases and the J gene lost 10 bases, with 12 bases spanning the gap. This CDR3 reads CAISEPKTKEQFF. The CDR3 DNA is TGTGCCATCAGTGAGCCGAAGACGAAGGAGCAGTTCTTC.

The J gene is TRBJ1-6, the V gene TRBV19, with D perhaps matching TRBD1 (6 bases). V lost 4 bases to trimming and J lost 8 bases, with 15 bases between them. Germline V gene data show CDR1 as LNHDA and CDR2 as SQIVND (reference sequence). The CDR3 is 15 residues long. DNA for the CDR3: TGTGCCAGTAGTACAGGGGAGGACCGGGATTCACCCCTCCACTTT. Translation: CASSTGEDRDSPLHF. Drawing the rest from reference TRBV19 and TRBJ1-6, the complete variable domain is DGGITQSPKYLFRKEGQNVTLSCEQNLNHDAMYWYRQDPGQGLRLIYYSQIVNDFQKGDIAEGYSVSREKKESFPLTVTSAQKNPTAFYLCASSTGEDRDSPLHFGNGTRLTVT.

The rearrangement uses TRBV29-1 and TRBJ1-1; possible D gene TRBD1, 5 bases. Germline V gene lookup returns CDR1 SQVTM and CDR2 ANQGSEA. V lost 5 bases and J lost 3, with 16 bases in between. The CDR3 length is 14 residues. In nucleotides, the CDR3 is TGCAGCGTTTGGGGGGACCTAGACTACACTGAAGCTTTCTTT. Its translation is CSVWGDLDYTEAFF.

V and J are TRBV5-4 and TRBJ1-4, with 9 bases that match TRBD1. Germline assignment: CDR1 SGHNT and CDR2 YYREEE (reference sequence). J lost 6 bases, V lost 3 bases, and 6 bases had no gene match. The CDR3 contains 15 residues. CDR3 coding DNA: TGTGCCAGCAGCTCAAAACAGGGGGCGGATGAAAAACTGTTTTTT. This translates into CASSSKQGADEKLFF.

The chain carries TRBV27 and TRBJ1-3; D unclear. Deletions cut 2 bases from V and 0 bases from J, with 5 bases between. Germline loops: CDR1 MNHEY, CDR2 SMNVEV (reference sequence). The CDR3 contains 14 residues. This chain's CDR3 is CASSLEASGNTIYF. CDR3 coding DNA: TGTGCCAGCAGTTTAGAAGCCTCTGGAAACACCATATATTTT.

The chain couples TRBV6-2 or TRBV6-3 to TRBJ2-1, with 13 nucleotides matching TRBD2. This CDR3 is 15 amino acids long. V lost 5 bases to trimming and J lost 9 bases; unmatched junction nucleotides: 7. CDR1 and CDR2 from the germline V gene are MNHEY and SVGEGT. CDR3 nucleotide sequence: TGTGCCAGCAGTCCCGGGACTAGCGGGGTCGCTGAGCAGTTCTTC. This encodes CASSPGTSGVAEQFF.

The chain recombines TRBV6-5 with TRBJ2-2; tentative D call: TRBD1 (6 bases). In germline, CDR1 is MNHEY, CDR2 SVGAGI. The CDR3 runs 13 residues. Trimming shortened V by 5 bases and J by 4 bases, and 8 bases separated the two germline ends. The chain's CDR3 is CASSTGSTGELFF. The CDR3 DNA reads TGTGCCAGCAGTACAGGGAGCACCGGGGAGCTGTTTTTT.

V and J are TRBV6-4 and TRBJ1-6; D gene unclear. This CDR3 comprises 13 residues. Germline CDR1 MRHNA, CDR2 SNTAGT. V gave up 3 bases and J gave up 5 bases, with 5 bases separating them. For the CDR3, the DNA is TGTGCCAGCAGTGAAACGAATAATTCACCCCTCCACTTT. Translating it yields CASSETNNSPLHF.

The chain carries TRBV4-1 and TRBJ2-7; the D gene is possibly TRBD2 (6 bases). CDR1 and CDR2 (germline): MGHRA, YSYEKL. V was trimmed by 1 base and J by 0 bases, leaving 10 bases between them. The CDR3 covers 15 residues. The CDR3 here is CASSQVYGSSYEQYF. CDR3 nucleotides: TGCGCCAGCAGCCAAGTATACGGGAGCTCCTACGAGCAGTACTTC.

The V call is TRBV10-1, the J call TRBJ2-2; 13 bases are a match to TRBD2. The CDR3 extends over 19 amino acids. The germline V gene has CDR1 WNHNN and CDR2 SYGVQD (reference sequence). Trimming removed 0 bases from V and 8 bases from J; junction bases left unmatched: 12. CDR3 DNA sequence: TGCGCCAGCAGTGAGTCGATTACCCGGACTAGCGGGAGATTGGGGGAGCTGTTTTTT. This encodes CASSESITRTSGRLGELFF.

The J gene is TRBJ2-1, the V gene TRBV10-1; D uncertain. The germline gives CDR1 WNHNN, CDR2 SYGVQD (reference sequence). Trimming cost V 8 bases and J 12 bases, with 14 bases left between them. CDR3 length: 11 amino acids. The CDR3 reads CASGDYGLQFF. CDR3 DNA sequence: TGCGCCAGCGGAGATTATGGGTTGCAGTTCTTC.

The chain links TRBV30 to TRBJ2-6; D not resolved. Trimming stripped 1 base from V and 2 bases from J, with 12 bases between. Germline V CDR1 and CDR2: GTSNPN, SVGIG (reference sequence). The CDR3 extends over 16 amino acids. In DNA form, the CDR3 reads TGTGCCTGGAGTGCTCAGGCCACCGCTGGGGCCAACGTCCTGACTTTC. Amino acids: CAWSAQATAGANVLTF.

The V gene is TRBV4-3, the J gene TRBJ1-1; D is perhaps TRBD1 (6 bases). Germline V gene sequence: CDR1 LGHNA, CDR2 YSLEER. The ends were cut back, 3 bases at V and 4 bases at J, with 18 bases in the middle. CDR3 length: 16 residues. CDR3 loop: CASSHDGGAGTTEAFF. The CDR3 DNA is TGCGCCAGCAGCCATGATGGGGGCGCCGGTACCACTGAAGCTTTCTTT.

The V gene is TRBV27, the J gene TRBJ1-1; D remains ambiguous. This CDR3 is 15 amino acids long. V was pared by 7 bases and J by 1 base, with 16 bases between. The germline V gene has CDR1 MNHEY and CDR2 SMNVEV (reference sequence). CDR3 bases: TGTGCCAGCACCAAGGTTGGTGTACCGAACACTGAAGCTTTCTTT. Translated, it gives CASTKVGVPNTEAFF.